This record covers a single T cell receptor beta chain. Its cognate antigen is unknown. The data are from a study of T cell responses to AZD1222 COVID-19 vaccine. V lost 2 bases and J 5 bases, leaving 17 bases between the germline ends. The CDR3 runs 16 residues. Germline V gene data show CDR1 as LGHNA and CDR2 as YSLEER. The table came from immunoSEQ multiplex PCR; TCRdb's copy has only in-frame clones and leaves some out. The sample holds 100,000 or so clones; about 88% are singletons and the top ten take more than 4.5%. Findings and limits, study-wide: Across spike, vaccine-associated CD4 TCRs were found, dominant at 160-218 and 743-854. With two AZD1222 doses given, Spike-specific TCR breadth and depth both rose.

The chain is built from TRBV4-3 and TRBJ2-3, with D possibly matching TRBD1 (8 bases). Sample: peripheral blood, taken on day 0 of AZD1222 vaccination. The receptor was derived from an adult in good health. CDR3 sequence (DNA): TGCGCCAGCAGCCAATCCACAGGGGGGGGGTTAGATACGCAGTATTTT. Translating gives CASSQSTGGGLDTQYF.